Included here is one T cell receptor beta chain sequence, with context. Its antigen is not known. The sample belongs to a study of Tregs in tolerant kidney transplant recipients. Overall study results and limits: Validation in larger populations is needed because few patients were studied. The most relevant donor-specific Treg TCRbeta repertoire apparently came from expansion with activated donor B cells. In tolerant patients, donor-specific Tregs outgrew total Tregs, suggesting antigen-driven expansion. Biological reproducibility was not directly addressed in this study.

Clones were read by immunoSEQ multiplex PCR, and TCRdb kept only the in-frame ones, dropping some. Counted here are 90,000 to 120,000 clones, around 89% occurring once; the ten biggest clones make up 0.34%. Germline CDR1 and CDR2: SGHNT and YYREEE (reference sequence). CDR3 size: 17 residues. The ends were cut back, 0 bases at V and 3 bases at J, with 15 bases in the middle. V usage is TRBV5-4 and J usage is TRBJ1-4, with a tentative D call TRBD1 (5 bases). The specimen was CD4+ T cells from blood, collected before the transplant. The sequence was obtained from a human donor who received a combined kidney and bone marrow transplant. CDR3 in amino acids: CASSLAGRGNPNEKLFF. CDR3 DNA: TGTGCCAGCAGCTTGGCCGGGAGGGGTAATCCTAATGAAAAACTGTTTTTT.